This passage covers 16 T cell receptor beta chains from one sample sequenced in a study of cytomegalovirus exposure and HLA in healthy donors (TCRdb year 2017). Preparation of the library involved the immunoSEQ multiplex PCR assay. A mixture of 60 forward primers for TCR Vbeta segments and 13 reverse primers for TCR Jbeta segments was used in the multiplex PCR. In TCRdb, the immuneACCESS table is reduced to in-frame sequences with V and J assigned. These tables do not hold every clone; where another copy was compared, an unresolved V gene accounts for under half, and the others remain unexplained. Present in this sample are about 180,000 clones, roughly 80% of which were seen just once. In total, the top ten clones hold around 2.4% of the sample. The sequenced sample consisted of PBMCs. All receptors derive from a man aged 55-75 years in good health and CMV-seronegative.

The CDR3 nucleotides read TGTGCCAGCACTATGGGGTCGGGATACAATGAGCAGTTCTTC. This translates into CASTMGSGYNEQFF. The genes are TRBV7-9 and TRBJ2-1; D possibly corresponds to TRBD2 (5 bases). The CDR3 covers 14 residues. Germline CDR1 reads SEHNR; CDR2 reads FQNEAQ (reference sequence). Trimming took off 7 bases at V and 4 bases at J, with 14 bases between the two ends. The variable domain in full, with the rest retrieved from reference TRBV7-9 and TRBJ2-1, is DTGVSQNPRHKITKRGQNVTFRCDPISEHNRLYWYRQTLGQGPEFLTYFQNEAQLEKSRLLSDRFSAERPKGSFSTLEIQRTEQGDSAMYLCASTMGSGYNEQFFGPGTRLTVL.

The chain has TRBV27 and TRBJ1-1; tentatively, D is TRBD1 (6 bases). V was trimmed by 5 bases and J by 1 base, leaving 20 bases between them. Germline-derived CDR1 and CDR2 are MNHEY and SMNVEV (reference sequence). This CDR3 region has 17 residues. CDR3 nucleotides: TGTGCCAGCAGTCAGAGGGGGGGCGACCGGGGGAACACTGAAGCTTTCTTT. Translation gives CASSQRGGDRGNTEAFF.

The table lists this clone with a few counts. The chain uses TRBV5-1 and TRBJ1-1; no definite D call. This CDR3 is 14 amino acids long. The V and J ends lost 0 bases and 1 base respectively, with 7 bases between them. CDR1 and CDR2 (germline): SGHRS, YFSETQ. CDR3 bases: TGCGCCAGCAGCTTGGACAGCAGGAACACTGAAGCTTTCTTT. Encoded protein: CASSLDSRNTEAFF.

V usage is TRBV27 and J usage is TRBJ2-2; TRBD2 is a possible D gene (5 bases). The V gene's germline CDR1 is MNHEY and CDR2 SMNVEV (reference sequence). The CDR3 loop spans 16 amino acids. The ends were cut back, 2 bases at V and 3 bases at J, with 13 bases in the middle. The CDR3 DNA sequence: TGTGCCAGCAGTTTAGTTCGGGGAGTTGACACCGGGGAGCTGTTTTTT. This sequence encodes CASSLVRGVDTGELFF.

The chain recombines TRBV4-2 with TRBJ1-5; TRBD1 matches 7 bases. The germline V gene encodes CDR1 LGHNA and CDR2 YNFKEQ. J lost 5 bases, V lost 0 bases, and 7 bases had no gene match. The CDR3 contains 16 residues. CDR3 sequence (DNA): TGTGCCAGCAGCCAAGATTGGGGACAGTGGGATCAGCCCCAGCATTTT. It specifies CASSQDWGQWDQPQHF.

The chain joins TRBV4-3 to TRBJ2-6; D not certain. This CDR3 spans 12 amino acids. Per germline, CDR1 LGHNA and CDR2 YSLEER. V was shortened by 8 bases and J by 4 bases, with 6 bases between the two germline ends. CDR3 region: CASSLGANVLTF. CDR3 nucleotide sequence: TGCGCCAGCTCTCTGGGGGCCAACGTCCTGACTTTC.

V usage is TRBV2 and J usage is TRBJ2-1; 10 nucleotides line up with TRBD2. CDR1 is SNHLY and CDR2 is FYNNEI in the germline V gene. The CDR3 length is 15 residues. The trim removed 3 bases at V and 2 bases at J, leaving 1 base unmatched. The CDR3 sequence is CASSESGRAYNEQFF. The CDR3 nucleotides read TGTGCCAGCAGTGAGAGCGGGAGGGCCTACAATGAGCAGTTCTTC.

This chain connects TRBV6-5 to TRBJ2-7; 13 nucleotides align to TRBD2. Germline V gene data show CDR1 as MNHEY and CDR2 as SVGAGI. J was trimmed by 1 base and V by 7 bases; bases with no gene match: 1. The CDR3 covers 14 residues. CDR3: CASKGLAGSYEQYF. CDR3 DNA sequence: TGTGCCAGCAAGGGACTAGCGGGATCCTACGAGCAGTACTTC.

In its sample, this clone was seen a few times. The V gene is TRBV4-1, the J gene TRBJ1-2; 7 bases are a match to TRBD1. V dropped 6 bases and J dropped 6; count of bases not matched to a gene: 16. CDR3 length: 16 residues. Looked up from germline, CDR1 is MGHRA and CDR2 is YSYEKL. In DNA, the CDR3 is TGCGCCAGCAGGAAGGTGGTGGGACAGATAAGACATGGCTACACCTTC. Translating it yields CASRKVVGQIRHGYTF.

V gene TRBV11-3 combines with J gene TRBJ1-1; TRBD1 is a possible D gene (6 bases). The CDR3 spans 15 residues. V lost 1 base to trimming and J lost 6 bases, with 15 bases between them. Germline CDR1 SGHNT, CDR2 YENEEA. The CDR3 DNA reads TGTGCCAGCAGCTTAGGGCCAGGGGTCCCCCCTGAAGCTTTCTTT. It is translated as CASSLGPGVPPEAFF.

As DNA, the CDR3 is TGCGCCAGCAGCCTAGGCCACAGGGGGGCGAACACCGGGGAGCTGTTTTTT. Amino acid sequence: CASSLGHRGANTGELFF. This chain connects TRBV4-3 to TRBJ2-2, with 8 bases identical to TRBD1. Per germline, CDR1 LGHNA and CDR2 YSLEER. This CDR3 contains 17 residues. V lost 4 bases and J lost 0; bases outside the gene matches: 7.

J is TRBJ1-1 and V is TRBV9; TRBD1 is a possible D gene (5 bases). V was clipped by 4 bases and J by 4 bases, with 8 bases between them. CDR1 is SGDLS and CDR2 is YYNGEE in the germline V gene. The CDR3 runs to 12 residues. This CDR3 reads CASSSQGTEAFF. For the CDR3, the DNA is TGTGCCAGCAGCTCCCAGGGCACTGAAGCTTTCTTT. Looking up the rest from reference TRBV9 and TRBJ1-1 gives the full variable domain: DSGVTQTPKHLITATGQRVTLRCSPRSGDLSVYWYQQSLDQGLQFLIQYYNGEERAKGNILERFSAQQFPDLHSELNLSSLELGDSALYFCASSSQGTEAFFGQGTRLTVV.

This clone was observed a single time. CDR3 bases: TGTGCCAGCAGCCAAGCCAGGGGGCTGCCTTACGAGCAGTACTTC. Its protein product is CASSQARGLPYEQYF. This sequence joins TRBV14 and TRBJ2-7, with 8 positions matching TRBD1. CDR1 and CDR2 from the germline V gene are SGHDN and FVKESK. The CDR3 has 15 amino acids. Trimming took 1 base from V and 4 from J; bases not matched to a gene: 6. Supplemented by reference TRBV14 and TRBJ2-7, the full variable domain reads EAGVTQFPSHSVIEKGQTVTLRCDPISGHDNLYWYRRVMGKEIKFLLHFVKESKQDESGMPNNRFLAERTGGTYSTLKVQPAELEDSGVYFCASSQARGLPYEQYFGPGTRLTVT.

The rearrangement joins TRBV7-6 to TRBJ1-1, with 7 bases identical to TRBD1. The CDR3 sequence is 17 residues long. Germline assignment: CDR1 SGHVS and CDR2 FNYEAQ. Unmatched junction bases numbered 12, after V lost 5 bases and J lost 0 bases. The CDR3 sequence: CASSLTRRQGLNTEAFF. The CDR3 bases are TGTGCCAGCAGCCTAACAAGAAGACAGGGTTTGAACACTGAAGCTTTCTTT.

This chain links TRBV9 with TRBJ2-7, with TRBD1 identical over 10 bases. J lost 2 bases, V lost 4 bases, and 3 bases had no gene match. From germline, CDR1 is SGDLS and CDR2 YYNGEE. This CDR3 has 14 amino acids. The CDR3 DNA follows: TGTGCCAGCAGCTACGGACAGGGGGCCTACGAGCAGTACTTC. Encoded protein: CASSYGQGAYEQYF.

The chain uses TRBV6-5 and TRBJ1-1, with TRBD1 matching over 8 bases. The CDR3 is 13 amino acids. Germline V lookup: CDR1 MNHEY, CDR2 SVGAGI. Trimming removed 3 bases from V and 4 bases from J; junction bases left unmatched: 1. The CDR3 coding sequence is TGTGCCAGCAGTTATGGACAGGGCACTGAAGCTTTCTTT. Translation: CASSYGQGTEAFF.